Presented here are 28 T cell receptor beta chains from one specimen sequenced in a study of beta chain features in type 1 diabetes. Expressed TCRB transcripts were sequenced because the isolated RNA had all been reverse transcribed beforehand. TCRdb's table, derived via immunoSEQ multiplex PCR, lists solely in-frame clones and lacks some. The sample contains hundreds of thousands of clones, 15% to 20% of which appear only once. Sequencing was done on a sample of naive CD4+ T cells from blood. These receptors were obtained from a young woman in good health.

This clone was found a few times. The chain carries TRBV6-1 and TRBJ2-1; 14 nucleotides match TRBD2. Germline V gives CDR1 MNHNS, CDR2 SASEGT. J lost 7 bases, V lost 2 bases, and 7 bases had no gene match. The CDR3 totals 17 residues. CDR3 DNA: TGTGCCAGCAGTGAAATGACTAGCGGGAGGGCCGGGAATGAGCAGTTCTTC. As protein: CASSEMTSGRAGNEQFF.

The rearrangement uses TRBV28 and TRBJ1-2; D unresolved. The CDR3 spans 12 residues. The germline CDR1 and CDR2 sequences are MDHEN and SYDVKM. The V gene lost 7 bases and the J gene lost 8 bases, with 14 bases spanning the gap. The CDR3: CASMKLLRGYTF. The CDR3 coding sequence is TGTGCCAGCATGAAGCTGCTTCGGGGCTACACCTTC.

The chain links TRBV7-8 to TRBJ2-6; D uncertain. The CDR3 is 16 residues long. V lost 1 base and J 2 bases, leaving 9 bases between the germline ends. The germline gives CDR1 SGHVS, CDR2 FQNEAQ. CDR3 in amino acids: CASSLVTNPGANVLTF. In DNA form, the CDR3 reads TGTGCCAGCAGCTTAGTGACAAACCCTGGGGCCAACGTCCTGACTTTC.

The V gene is TRBV19, the J gene TRBJ2-7; 11 nucleotides match TRBD1. Germline trimming cut 4 bases from V and 6 bases from J; bases unmatched to any gene: 8. The CDR3 is 15 residues long. Germline-derived CDR1 and CDR2 are LNHDA and SQIVND (reference sequence). CDR3 in DNA: TGTGCCAGTAGTACGGACAGGGGGCGCCCCCGCGAGCAGTACTTC. It yields the protein CASSTDRGRPREQYF.

The V and J genes are TRBV19 and TRBJ1-5, with D possibly matching TRBD1 (6 bases). V lost 6 bases and J lost 7, with 19 bases in between. Germline V gene lookup returns CDR1 LNHDA and CDR2 SQIVND (reference sequence). CDR3 length equals 15 residues. As DNA, the CDR3 is TGTGCCAGTAGACCCATAAACGGGGGCGTGCAGCCCCAGCATTTT. It yields the protein CASRPINGGVQPQHF.

This sequence joins TRBV7-2 and TRBJ2-1, with TRBD2 identical over 9 bases. The CDR3 loop spans 17 amino acids. Germline CDR1 reads SGHTA; CDR2 reads FQGNSA. V gave up 5 bases and J gave up 8 bases; unmatched junction bases: 16. CDR3 DNA sequence: TGTGCCAGCAGCCCGCTCCGGGGCGGGAGGGTAATGGATGAGCAGTTCTTC. Its translation: CASSPLRGGRVMDEQFF.

This clone was recorded a few times. The V gene is TRBV4-1, the J gene TRBJ2-1; TRBD2 agrees at 11 bases. CDR1 MGHRA and CDR2 YSYEKL come from the germline V gene. This CDR3 spans 17 amino acids. V was clipped by 3 bases and J by 1 base; unmatched bases: 5. The CDR3 DNA follows: TGCGCCAGCAGCCATCCTACTAGCGGGAGATCCTACAATGAGCAGTTCTTC. Its translation: CASSHPTSGRSYNEQFF.

This clone was seen a handful of times. V is TRBV2 and J is TRBJ2-7; the match to TRBD2 covers 7 bases. V trimming: 2 bases; J trimming: 5 bases; junction bases outside the gene matches: 0. CDR1 and CDR2 (germline): SNHLY, FYNNEI. This CDR3 comprises 12 residues. CDR3 residues: CASSERGDEQYF. DNA for the CDR3: TGTGCCAGCAGTGAACGGGGGGACGAGCAGTACTTC. Looking up the rest from reference TRBV2 and TRBJ2-7 gives the full variable domain: EPEVTQTPSHQVTQMGQEVILRCVPISNHLYFYWYRQILGQKVEFLVSFYNNEISEKSEIFDDQFSVERPDGSNFTLKIRSTKLEDSAMYFCASSERGDEQYFGPGTRLTVT.

This chain uses TRBV9 with TRBJ1-1; D unclear. Germline V gene data show CDR1 as SGDLS and CDR2 as YYNGEE. Trimming took off 4 bases at V and 3 bases at J, with 13 bases between the two ends. The CDR3 has 14 residues. In DNA form, the CDR3 reads TGTGCCAGCAGCCCCAGTTCTGGGCACACTGAAGCTTTCTTT. This gives the protein CASSPSSGHTEAFF.

This chain connects TRBV19 to TRBJ1-2; 7 bases are a match to TRBD1. Germline V gene data show CDR1 as LNHDA and CDR2 as SQIVND (reference sequence). J was trimmed by 7 bases and V by 8 bases; bases with no gene match: 4. This CDR3 contains 11 residues. CDR3 sequence reads: CASATGAGYTF. For the CDR3, the DNA is TGTGCCAGTGCAACAGGGGCTGGCTACACCTTC.

This chain links TRBV28 with TRBJ2-1, with D possibly TRBD2 on 6 matching bases. The CDR3 is 14 amino acids. Germline values: CDR1 MDHEN, CDR2 SYDVKM. Trimming removed 3 bases at V and 5 bases at J, with 11 bases between. The CDR3 bases are TGTGCCAGCAGTTTCGAGCGGGTTCACAATGAGCAGTTCTTC. Protein sequence: CASSFERVHNEQFF.

The CDR3 coding sequence is TGTGCCAGCAGTGGCCTAGGAAGCGGGAGTGGATCTGAGCAGTTCTTC. The encoded protein is CASSGLGSGSGSEQFF. The chain recombines TRBV25-1 with TRBJ2-1; 8 nucleotides agree with TRBD2. V was clipped by 4 bases and J by 9 bases; unmatched bases: 14. This CDR3 region has 16 residues. From germline, CDR1 is MGHDK and CDR2 SYGVNS.

The chain has TRBV7-3 and TRBJ2-1; possible D gene TRBD2, 6 bases. The CDR3 covers 15 residues. The V and J ends lost 5 bases and 4 bases respectively, with 15 bases between them. Germline V lookup: CDR1 SGHTA, CDR2 FQGTGA. The CDR3 here is CASSGMGGTYNEQFF. The DNA for the CDR3 is TGTGCCAGCAGCGGAATGGGGGGAACATACAATGAGCAGTTCTTC.

This clone was counted a few times. The chain uses TRBV4-2 and TRBJ2-7, with 8 bases fitting TRBD1. The junction had 1 base not matched to a gene; V was cut back by 3 bases and J by 3 bases. Germline CDR1 LGHNA, CDR2 YNFKEQ. CDR3 length equals 13 residues. The CDR3 loop reads CASSQGQDYEQYF. The DNA for the CDR3 is TGTGCCAGCAGCCAGGGACAGGACTACGAGCAGTACTTC.

The chain has TRBV28 and TRBJ2-3; the match to TRBD2 covers 10 bases. CDR1 is MDHEN and CDR2 is SYDVKM in the germline V gene. J lost 2 bases, V lost 6 bases, and 8 bases had no gene match. This CDR3 contains 16 residues. The CDR3 is CASSDPGLASTDTQYF. DNA of the CDR3: TGTGCCAGCAGCGACCCGGGACTAGCGTCCACAGATACGCAGTATTTT.

There are a few counts of this clone. This rearrangement joins TRBV28 to TRBJ1-1; D is undetermined. Germline-derived CDR1 and CDR2 are MDHEN and SYDVKM. Trimming took off 10 bases at V and 8 bases at J, with 17 bases between the two ends. The CDR3 extends over 12 amino acids. The chain's CDR3 is CAILSTTWEAFF. The CDR3 nucleotides read TGTGCCATCCTATCGACAACCTGGGAAGCTTTCTTT.

As concerns this clone: An end of the junction does not agree with germline; a read error may underlie this. The V call is TRBV5-1, the J call TRBJ2-1; D unclear. The CDR3 spans 11 residues. Germline V CDR1 and CDR2: SGHRS, YFSETQ. CDR3 residues: CASSLAREQFF. The CDR3 coding sequence is TGTGCCAGCAGCTTGGCTCGTGAGCAGTTCTTC.

This chain connects TRBV19 to TRBJ2-5; D is undetermined. Germline CDR1 LNHDA, CDR2 SQIVND (reference sequence). The V end was cut by 0 bases, the J end by 5 bases, with 7 bases between. This CDR3 is 13 amino acids long. CDR3 DNA: TGTGCCAGTAGTATAGATCACGAGGAGACCCAGTACTTC. Translation: CASSIDHEETQYF.

The chain has TRBV15 and TRBJ2-1, with 10 bases identical to TRBD2. Germline CDR1 reads LNHNV; CDR2 reads YYDKDF (reference sequence). The CDR3 consists of 17 residues. V shed 2 bases, J shed 8 bases, and the junction held 12 bases outside the gene matches. The CDR3 DNA reads as TGTGCCACCAGCAGAACTCCTAGCGGGAGTTATATTTATGAGCAGTTCTTC. It is translated as CATSRTPSGSYIYEQFF.

The sample holds a few counts of this clone. The V call is TRBV5-8, the J call TRBJ1-1; D unresolved. Germline V CDR1 and CDR2: SGHTS, YDEGEE. V was trimmed by 7 bases and J by 3 bases, leaving 16 bases between them. The CDR3 loop spans 14 amino acids. Here the CDR3 reads CASLGGQPYTEAFF. The DNA for the CDR3 is TGTGCCAGCTTAGGAGGGCAGCCTTACACTGAAGCTTTCTTT.

V gene TRBV29-1 combines with J gene TRBJ1-1; D uncertain. CDR1 is SQVTM and CDR2 is ANQGSEA in the germline V gene. The CDR3 has 13 amino acids. Trimming removed 7 bases at V and 1 base at J, with 13 bases between. The CDR3 region is CSGSRTRNTEAFF. In nucleotides, the CDR3 is TGCAGCGGCTCTCGGACTCGGAACACTGAAGCTTTCTTT. Together with reference TRBV29-1 and TRBJ1-1, the CDR3 gives the full variable domain: SAVISQKPSRDICQRGTSLTIQCQVDSQVTMMFWYRQQPGQSLTLIATANQGSEATYESGFVIDKFPISRPNLTFSTLTVSNMSPEDSSIYLCSGSRTRNTEAFFGQGTRLTVV.

The chain joins TRBV28 to TRBJ2-7, with TRBD1 identical over 9 bases. This CDR3 is 15 amino acids long. Per the germline V gene, CDR1 is MDHEN and CDR2 is SYDVKM. Trimming removed 6 bases from V and 4 bases from J; junction bases left unmatched: 10. CDR3 loop: CASRPATGGRYEQYF. For the CDR3, the DNA is TGTGCCAGCAGACCCGCGACAGGGGGTCGGTACGAGCAGTACTTC.

This clone was counted only a few times. The sample holds other DNA sequences that translate to the same CDR3. CDR3 sequence reads: CASSLTSSSYNEQFF. CDR3 DNA sequence: TGTGCCAGCAGCTTGACAAGTAGCTCCTACAATGAGCAGTTCTTC. J is TRBJ2-1 and V is TRBV7-9; no clear D. The CDR3 has 15 amino acids. CDR1 SEHNR and CDR2 FQNEAQ come from the germline V gene (reference sequence). Trimming took 3 bases from V and 0 from J, leaving 9 bases between them.

The chain combines TRBV4-1 with TRBJ2-4; D uncertain. Germline CDR1 and CDR2: MGHRA and YSYEKL. The CDR3 runs to 12 residues. Trimming stripped 3 bases from V and 11 bases from J, with 11 bases between. The CDR3, as DNA: TGCGCCAGCAGCCAGCTAACTTCGGTTCAGTACTTC. Protein product: CASSQLTSVQYF.

J is TRBJ2-7 and V is TRBV15; TRBD1 matches 9 bases. This CDR3 has 15 residues. The V segment lost 2 bases and the J segment 3 bases; nucleotides outside the gene matches: 5. CDR1 is LNHNV, CDR2 YYDKDF, per germline (reference sequence). For the CDR3, the DNA is TGTGCCACCAGCAGACCGGGACAGGGCCGCTACGAGCAGTACTTC. This translates into CATSRPGQGRYEQYF.

CDR3 residues: CASNRAGGPFEQYF. The CDR3 DNA reads TGTGCCAGCAACAGAGCGGGAGGGCCTTTCGAGCAGTACTTC. The chain combines TRBV7-2 with TRBJ2-7; 10 nucleotides agree with TRBD2. The length of the CDR3 is 14 residues. V shed 7 bases, J shed 6 bases, and the junction held 9 bases outside the gene matches. Germline assignment: CDR1 SGHTA and CDR2 FQGNSA.

This clone turned up a few times. The J gene is TRBJ2-7, the V gene TRBV21-1; the table's D gene call, TRBD1, was not cross checked with the DNA. TRBV21-1 counts as a pseudogene. This CDR3 region has 17 residues. In nucleotides, the CDR3 is TGTGCCAGCAGCAAAGGGGTCAGTCAGGGGCTCACACGGGAGCAGTACTTC. Its protein is CASSKGVSQGLTREQYF.

This clone was picked up a small number of times. The chain employs TRBV5-4 and TRBJ2-3; no clear D gene. V was pared by 3 bases and J by 1 base, with 9 bases between. The V gene's germline CDR1 is SGHNT and CDR2 YYREEE (reference sequence). The CDR3 totals 14 residues. CDR3 nucleotides: TGTGCCAGCAGCTCCTCGGCGCGCACAGATACGCAGTATTTT. Residues: CASSSSARTDTQYF.